This TCR beta chain was obtained from a study of blood T cell repertoires in COVID-19. Study-wide context: Samples of COVID-19 (acute and convalescent) were obtained from the United States, Italy and Spain. Sources were T cells, B-cell-depleted T cells, or PBMCs; the material itself was cDNA or gDNA.

The germline CDR1 and CDR2 sequences are ENHRY and SYGVKD. The CDR3 has 18 residues. V was trimmed by 4 bases and J by 2 bases, leaving 24 bases between them. Authors' data handling: Amplification of reference gene primers was used by the study to estimate nucleated cell counts. The protocol was immunoSEQ multiplex PCR, while the TCRdb copy is restricted to in-frame clones and leaves out a portion. V, J and clone size derive from that table, while D and trimming were established from the DNA sequence. The sample holds around 180,000 clones; about 85% are singletons and the top ten take roughly 2.9%. Sequencing was performed on peripheral blood. The sequence was collected from a woman in her twenties or thirties with active or convalescent COVID-19. V is TRBV10-3 and J is TRBJ2-7, with TRBD2 as a possible D gene (6 bases). The CDR3 region is CAISGGLKRSSAAYEQYF. For the CDR3, the DNA is TGTGCCATCAGTGGGGGACTCAAGCGATCCTCCGCAGCCTACGAGCAGTACTTC.